The TCR beta chain described here comes from a study of OX40 agonist ivuxolimab in advanced cancers. Study in general: Every 2 weeks, patients received ivuxolimab intravenously, dosed at 0.01 to 10 mg/kg.

A remark on this clone: Its antigen is unknown.

Trimming cost V 11 bases and J 3 bases, with 17 bases left between them. This CDR3 is built from 13 residues. CDR1 is SNHLY, CDR2 FYNNEI, per germline. Findings and caveats of the study: CD8+ T cells were the subset that, on average, had more expanded clones than CD4+.

Some clones are missing from TCRdb's copy, which holds only in-frame ones; the method was immunoSEQ multiplex PCR. This sample yields about 33,000 clones, of which approximately 89% are seen a single time; about 0.89% belongs to the top ten. Patients were ineligible given autoimmune disease history or systemic immunosuppression. Baseline was the first blood sampling point, followed by cycle 4 day 1 and cycle 7 day 1. The TCR sequence derives from an adult with an advanced solid tumor such as melanoma, head and neck, liver or kidney cancer. The J gene is TRBJ2-7, the V gene TRBV2; D is undetermined. The source material was CD4+ or CD8+ T cells sorted from blood, sampled in a trial of the OX40 agonist ivuxolimab. The CDR3 is CAGEDGARYEQYF. The DNA for the CDR3 is TGTGCCGGAGAGGACGGTGCCCGCTACGAGCAGTACTTC.